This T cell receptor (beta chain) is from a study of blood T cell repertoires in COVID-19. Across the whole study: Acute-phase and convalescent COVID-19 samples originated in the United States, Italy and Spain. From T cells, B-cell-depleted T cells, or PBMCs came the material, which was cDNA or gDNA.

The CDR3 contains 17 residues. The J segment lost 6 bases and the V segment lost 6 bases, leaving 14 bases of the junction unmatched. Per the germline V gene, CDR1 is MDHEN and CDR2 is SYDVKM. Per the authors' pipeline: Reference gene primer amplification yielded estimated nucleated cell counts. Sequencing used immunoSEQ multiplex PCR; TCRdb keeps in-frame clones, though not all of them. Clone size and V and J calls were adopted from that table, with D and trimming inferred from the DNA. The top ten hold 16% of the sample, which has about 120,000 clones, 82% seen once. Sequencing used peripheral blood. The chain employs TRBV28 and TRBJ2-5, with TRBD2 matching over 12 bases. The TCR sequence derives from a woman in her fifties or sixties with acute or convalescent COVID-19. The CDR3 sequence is CASSPPGLAGGMKTQYF. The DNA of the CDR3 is TGTGCCAGCAGCCCTCCGGGACTAGCGGGCGGGATGAAGACCCAGTACTTC. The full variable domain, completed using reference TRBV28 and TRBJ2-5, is DVKVTQSSRYLVKRTGEKVFLECVQDMDHENMFWYRQDPGLGLRLIYFSYDVKMKEKGDIPEGYSVSREKKERFSLILESASTNQTSMYLCASSPPGLAGGMKTQYFGPGTRLLVL.